The 12 T cell receptor beta chains below come from one sample, sequenced in a study of Ad26.COV2.S vaccination and SARS-CoV-2 variants. This sample's treatment: about 20 received Ad26.COV2.S at low or high dose, single or two shots; about 5 received placebo; per-sample allocation not given. Sampling occurred on day 63 after the first vaccine or placebo injection. This table comes from immunoSEQ multiplex PCR, and its TCRdb copy is limited to in-frame clones, with some not included. The data contain roughly 350,000 clones, roughly 84% of them singletons. Sequencing was performed on peripheral blood, taken in a trial of Ad26.COV2.S vaccine versus placebo. Receptors originate from a person aged 18-65 years who received the Ad26.COV2.S COVID-19 vaccine or a placebo.

The CDR3, as DNA: TGTGCCTGGACCTTGACAGGGGGTGTCACTGAAGCTTTCTTT. Translation gives CAWTLTGGVTEAFF. The chain is built from TRBV30 and TRBJ1-1, with 9 bases lining up with TRBD1. Germline lookup yields CDR1 GTSNPN and CDR2 SVGIG (reference sequence). CDR3 length: 14 residues. Unmatched junction bases numbered 7, after V lost 4 bases and J lost 4 bases.

Of note for this clone: The junction departs from the called germline gene at one end, perhaps through a read error. The V gene is TRBV7-7, the J gene TRBJ2-2; D is undetermined. This CDR3 region has 17 residues. The V gene's germline CDR1 is SSHAT and CDR2 FNYEAQ (reference sequence). CDR3 amino acids: CASSLDPYGVLTGELFF. For the CDR3, the DNA is TGTGCTAGCAGCTTAGACCCGTACGGAGTCCTCACCGGGGAGCTGTTTTTT. The whole variable domain, remainder taken from reference TRBV7-7 and TRBJ2-2, is GAGVSQSPRYKVTKRGQDVTLRCDPISSHATLYWYQQALGQGPEFLTYFNYEAQPDKSGLPSDRFSAERPEGSISTLTIQRTEQRDSAMYRCASSLDPYGVLTGELFFGEGSRLTVL.

The genes are TRBV9 and TRBJ2-3; D is perhaps TRBD2 (6 bases). V dropped 0 bases and J dropped 4 bases, with 12 bases sitting between them. This CDR3 spans 15 amino acids. The germline gives CDR1 SGDLS, CDR2 YYNGEE. CDR3 sequence reads: CASSVGPSVPDTQYF. DNA of the CDR3: TGTGCCAGCAGCGTAGGTCCTAGCGTCCCAGATACGCAGTATTTT.

In its sample, this clone was seen once. The chain carries TRBV11-2 and TRBJ2-1; 8 bases map to TRBD2. CDR3 length equals 12 residues. Germline CDR1 SGHAT, CDR2 FQNNGV. Germline trimming cut 5 bases from V and 9 bases from J; bases unmatched to any gene: 3. This CDR3 reads CASSQRGSEQFF. In DNA form, the CDR3 reads TGTGCCAGCAGCCAGCGGGGGAGTGAGCAGTTCTTC.

A few counts support this clone. This chain connects TRBV5-1 to TRBJ1-1; D is undetermined. This CDR3 spans 14 amino acids. V was trimmed by 4 bases and J by 3 bases, leaving 13 bases between them. In germline, CDR1 is SGHRS, CDR2 YFSETQ. Here the CDR3 reads CASSPTTGDTEAFF. As DNA, the CDR3 is TGCGCCAGCAGCCCCACGACGGGTGACACTGAAGCTTTCTTT.

The chain uses TRBV9 and TRBJ2-3, with TRBD2 identical over 7 bases. V gave up 4 bases and J gave up 2 bases; unmatched junction bases: 10. CDR3 size: 16 residues. Germline V gene data show CDR1 as SGDLS and CDR2 as YYNGEE. This CDR3 is CASSLRLALPTDTQYF. DNA of the CDR3: TGTGCCAGCAGCTTAAGACTAGCTTTACCCACAGATACGCAGTATTTT.

This chain links TRBV6-6 with TRBJ1-6, with TRBD1 matching over 10 bases. CDR1 and CDR2 (germline): MNHNY, SVGAGI (reference sequence). Losses at the gene ends were 2 bases for V and 7 bases for J; bases not matched to a gene: 2. The CDR3 consists of 15 residues. CDR3 amino acids: CASSYEDRGNSPLHF. The DNA of the CDR3 is TGTGCCAGCAGTTACGAGGACAGGGGGAATTCACCCCTCCACTTT.

The chain is built from TRBV19 and TRBJ1-2, with 10 bases aligning to TRBD1. Germline V gene lookup returns CDR1 LNHDA and CDR2 SQIVND (reference sequence). The CDR3 sequence is 15 residues long. With 4 bases clipped from V and 8 bases from J, the junction kept 10 bases outside the gene matches. The CDR3 coding sequence is TGTGCCAGTAGTACCTCCCTCGACAGGGGGCAGGGCTACACCTTC. It codes for CASSTSLDRGQGYTF.

V usage is TRBV7-6 and J usage is TRBJ2-2; D is unclear. The CDR3 loop spans 12 amino acids. V lost 6 bases and J 3 bases, leaving 5 bases between the germline ends. Germline lookup yields CDR1 SGHVS and CDR2 FNYEAQ. CDR3 loop: CASRPYTGELFF. As DNA, the CDR3 is TGTGCCAGCAGACCATACACCGGGGAGCTGTTTTTT.

The V gene is TRBV3-1 (or the pseudogene TRBV3-2), the J gene TRBJ2-1, with D possibly being TRBD2 (5 bases). V lost 0 bases and J 8 bases, leaving 11 bases between the germline ends. The CDR3 totals 14 residues. The germline gives CDR1 LGHDT, CDR2 YNNKEL (reference sequence). The CDR3 bases are TGTGCCAGCAGCCAAGACAAAGGAGGATATGAGCAGTTCTTC. It specifies CASSQDKGGYEQFF.

The V and J genes are TRBV7-9 and TRBJ2-1; D unresolved. Germline V gene lookup returns CDR1 SEHNR and CDR2 FQNEAQ (reference sequence). The V gene lost 5 bases and the J gene lost 7 bases, with 9 bases spanning the gap. CDR3 length: 12 residues. The CDR3 reads CASSPSPNEQFF. CDR3 sequence (DNA): TGTGCCAGCAGCCCGAGCCCGAATGAGCAGTTCTTC.

The V and J genes are TRBV5-4 and TRBJ2-7; 10 nucleotides line up with TRBD2. The CDR3 spans 14 residues. The V and J ends lost 4 bases and 4 bases, in that order; junction bases with no gene match: 5. Germline V CDR1 and CDR2: SGHNT, YYREEE (reference sequence). CDR3 sequence reads: CASSPAGGPYEQYF. In DNA form, the CDR3 reads TGTGCCAGCAGCCCAGCGGGGGGGCCTTACGAGCAGTACTTC.